These T cell receptor beta chains were read from a single sample in a study of vaccination effects on CD4 cells after COVID-19. The antigens these receptors bind are not known. Produced via immunoSEQ multiplex PCR; TCRdb's table is partial and in-frame only. The profile shows around 14,000 clones, around 72% of them singletons. Sequenced here: CD4+ T cells from PBMCs cultured with SARS-CoV-2 spike peptides, sampled after COVID-19 vaccination. The receptors come from a human donor who received a COVID-19 vaccine. Each CDR3 is given with its conserved first and last residue. The D gene is left open where the match is weak. Not every row has a clone size; where given, it reads once, few, many or a size class.

TRBV19	few	TRBJ2-6	TRBD2	CASRPGGGPGANVLTF	TGTGCCAGTAGGCCCGGGGGGGGTCCTGGGGCCAACGTCCTGACTTTC
TRBV12-3/TRBV12-4	medium-sized	TRBJ1-2	-	CASGTPGYTF	TGTGCCAGCGGAACCCCGGGCTACACCTTC
TRBV7-2	-	TRBJ1-2	TRBD1	CASSVSTGADGYTF	TGTGCCAGCAGCGTCTCAACAGGGGCGGATGGCTACACCTTC
TRBV4-2	-	TRBJ2-1	-	CASSQPRGSYNEQFF	TGTGCCAGCAGCCAACCCAGGGGCTCCTACAATGAGCAGTTCTTC
TRBV30	-	TRBJ2-7	TRBD1	CAWSRGQGDEQYF	TGTGCCTGGAGCCGTGGCCAGGGGGACGAGCAGTACTTC
TRBV4-2	medium-sized	TRBJ2-7	TRBD2	CASSQDLLAGSNSYEQYF	TGTGCCAGCAGCCAAGATTTGCTAGCGGGATCAAACTCCTACGAGCAGTACTTC
TRBV10-3	-	TRBJ1-3	-	CAISGNSGNTIYF	TGTGCCATCAGCGGGAACTCTGGAAACACCATATATTTT
TRBV30	medium-sized	TRBJ2-7	TRBD2	CAWGLAGAYEQYF	TGTGCCTGGGGACTAGCGGGGGCCTACGAGCAGTACTTC
TRBV6-1	-	TRBJ2-2	-	CASSEALHTGELFF	TGTGCCAGCAGTGAAGCCCTCCACACCGGGGAGCTGTTTTTT
TRBV2	-	TRBJ2-7	TRBD1	CASRRDREKYEQYF	TGTGCCAGCAGAAGGGACAGGGAGAAGTACGAGCAGTACTTC
TRBV7-7	few	TRBJ2-3	-	CASSLGSGTDTQYF	TGTGCTAGCAGCTTAGGAAGTGGCACAGATACGCAGTATTTT
TRBV6-5	once	TRBJ2-7	-	CASTSPGVSEQYF	TGTGCCAGCACTTCCCCCGGGGTCTCCGAGCAGTACTTC
TRBV29-1	-	TRBJ1-3	-	CSAGGSPPGNTIYF	TGCAGCGCCGGCGGGAGTCCTCCTGGAAACACCATATATTTT
TRBV27	-	TRBJ2-5	TRBD2	CASRISGRAFWETQYF	TGTGCCAGCAGGATTAGCGGGAGGGCCTTCTGGGAGACCCAGTACTTC
TRBV7-8	-	TRBJ2-2	TRBD2	CATSLALAGAGELFF	TGTGCCACCAGCCTCGCTCTTGCGGGGGCCGGGGAGCTGTTTTTT
TRBV27	few	TRBJ2-1	-	CASSLSRQQYNEQFF	TGTGCCAGCAGTTTATCGAGGCAGCAGTACAATGAGCAGTTCTTC
TRBV6-5	-	TRBJ1-1	-	CASSSLMDSMNTEAFF	TGTGCCAGCAGTTCCCTTATGGACAGTATGAACACTGAAGCTTTCTTT
TRBV10-2	-	TRBJ2-6	-	CASSSYAGANVLTF	TGCGCCAGCAGCAGTTACGCTGGGGCCAACGTCCTGACTTTC
TRBV2	-	TRBJ2-7	TRBD2	CASIKLASGYEQYF	TGTGCCAGCATTAAACTAGCGAGTGGATACGAGCAGTACTTC
TRBV7-2	-	TRBJ2-7	TRBD1	CASSPDRGRYEQYF	TGTGCCAGCAGCCCGGACAGGGGCCGTTACGAGCAGTACTTC
TRBV3-1/TRBV3-2	once	TRBJ1-5	-	CASSQAAGSNQPQHF	TGTGCCAGCAGCCAAGCCGCAGGGAGCAATCAGCCCCAGCATTTT
TRBV15	-	TRBJ1-5	-	CATSRARISQPQHF	TGTGCCACCAGCAGAGCCCGGATTAGTCAGCCCCAGCATTTT
TRBV12-3/TRBV12-4	-	TRBJ1-5	-	CASSPGSQPQHF	TGTGCCAGCAGTCCCGGGAGTCAGCCCCAGCATTTT
TRBV6-2/TRBV6-3	once	TRBJ2-7	TRBD2	CASSYATSGGFYEQYF	TGTGCCAGCAGTTACGCGACTAGCGGTGGTTTCTACGAGCAGTACTTC
TRBV9	-	TRBJ1-2	TRBD1	CASSGDRLHYGYTF	TGTGCCAGCAGCGGGGACAGGTTACACTATGGCTACACCTTC
TRBV18	large	TRBJ2-7	-	CASSPVPYEQYF	TGTGCCAGCTCACCAGTCCCCTACGAGCAGTACTTC
TRBV6-1	few	TRBJ1-5	-	CASSELDSNQPQHF	TGTGCCAGCAGTGAATTAGACAGCAATCAGCCCCAGCATTTT
TRBV14	-	TRBJ2-7	-	CASSQGLLRGGTYEQYF	TGTGCCAGCAGCCAAGGGCTTCTTAGGGGCGGGACCTACGAGCAGTACTTC
TRBV6-5	-	TRBJ2-7	-	CASSYSAGRDEQYF	TGTGCCAGCAGTTACTCGGCCGGGAGAGACGAGCAGTACTTC
TRBV18	-	TRBJ2-5	-	CASSPAAGLETQYF	TGTGCCAGCTCACCGGCGGCAGGGTTGGAGACCCAGTACTTC